This T cell receptor beta chain was recorded in a study of shared clonotypes between healthy human individuals. Study details: Each donor's CD8 memory used one plate, CD8 naive two, each CD4 subset three.

From germline, CDR1 is SNHLY and CDR2 FYNNEI. V was trimmed by 4 bases and J by 7 bases, leaving 11 bases between them. This CDR3 is built from 14 residues. In the case of this clone: Its antigen is as yet unknown.

General study findings and limits: When naive CD4 clonotypes were compared across a few donors, approximately 5% were shared.

TCRdb keeps only in-frame clones here, not all; method: immunoSEQ multiplex PCR. The sample yields around 2.5 million clones, 80% to 95% seen once. Sequencing was done on a sample of naive CD4+ T cells from PBMCs. As for subset: CD45RA+ positively selected. V usage is TRBV2 and J usage is TRBJ1-6; no definite D call. This TCR was sampled from a man aged 18 to 29 in good health. Some clones in this sample may be carry-over from other donors' samples. The CDR3 protein is CASSAGRRNSPLHF. The CDR3 DNA is TGTGCCAGCAGTGCGGGTCGGAGGAATTCACCCCTCCACTTT.